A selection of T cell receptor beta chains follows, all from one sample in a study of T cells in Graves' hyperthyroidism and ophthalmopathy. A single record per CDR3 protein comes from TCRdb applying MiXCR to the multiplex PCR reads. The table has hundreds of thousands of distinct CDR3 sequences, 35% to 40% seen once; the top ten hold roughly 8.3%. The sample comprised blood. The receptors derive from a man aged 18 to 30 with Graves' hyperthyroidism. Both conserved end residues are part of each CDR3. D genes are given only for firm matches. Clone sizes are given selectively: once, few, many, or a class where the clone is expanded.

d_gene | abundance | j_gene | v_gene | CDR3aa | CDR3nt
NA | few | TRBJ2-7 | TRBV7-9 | CASSPQGGAKTYEQYF | TGTGCCAGCAGCCCGCAAGGAGGGGCCAAAACCTACGAGCAGTACTTC
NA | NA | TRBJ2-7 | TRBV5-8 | CASSLDPDVYEQYF | TGCGCCAGCAGCTTGGACCCGGATGTCTACGAGCAGTACTTC
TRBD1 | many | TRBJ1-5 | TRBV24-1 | CATSEAGGYQPQHF | TGTGCCACCAGTGAAGCAGGGGGTTATCAGCCCCAGCATTTT
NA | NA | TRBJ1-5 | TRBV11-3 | CASSFLEPQHF | TGTGCCAGCAGCTTCTTAGAGCCCCAGCATTTT
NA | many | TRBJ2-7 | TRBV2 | CASSDRRGSEQYF | TGTGCCAGCAGTGATCGTAGGGGTAGCGAGCAGTACTTC
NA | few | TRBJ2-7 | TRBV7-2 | CASSLAPETEQYF | TGTGCCAGCAGCTTAGCCCCGGAAACCGAGCAGTACTTC
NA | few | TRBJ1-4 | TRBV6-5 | CASSTGGGSGEKLFF | TGTGCCAGCAGTACGGGTGGGGGAAGTGGTGAAAAACTGTTTTTT
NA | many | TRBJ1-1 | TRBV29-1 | CSVEVDGSGTEAFF | TGCAGCGTTGAAGTTGACGGGAGTGGCACTGAAGCTTTCTTT
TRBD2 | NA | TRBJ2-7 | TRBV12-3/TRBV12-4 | CASSWGGERAEQYF | TGTGCCAGCAGTTGGGGGGGGGAGCGAGCCGAGCAGTACTTC
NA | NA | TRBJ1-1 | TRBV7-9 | CASSPPVIPEAFF | TGTGCCAGCAGCCCCCCTGTTATTCCTGAAGCTTTCTTT
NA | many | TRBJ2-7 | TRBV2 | CASSEFASSDYEQYF | TGTGCCAGCAGTGAATTCGCCTCCTCAGACTACGAGCAGTACTTC
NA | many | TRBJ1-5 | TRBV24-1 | CATSESYSNQPQHF | TGTGCCACCAGTGAGTCGTATAGCAATCAGCCCCAGCATTTT
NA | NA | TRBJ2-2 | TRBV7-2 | CASSTLSSAGELFF | TGTGCCAGCAGCACCCTGTCAAGCGCCGGGGAGCTGTTTTTT
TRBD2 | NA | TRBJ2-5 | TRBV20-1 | CSARRLAQETQYF | TGCAGTGCGAGGCGACTAGCACAAGAGACCCAGTACTTC
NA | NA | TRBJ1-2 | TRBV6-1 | CASSVNRDTLNYGYTF | TGTGCCAGCAGCGTAAACCGAGACACCCTTAACTATGGCTACACCTTC
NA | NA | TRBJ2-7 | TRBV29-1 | CSSFTGQSSYEQYF | TGCAGCTCCTTCACCGGACAGAGCTCCTACGAGCAGTACTTC
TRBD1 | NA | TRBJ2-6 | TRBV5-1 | CASSPWDRGAGANVLTF | TGTGCCAGCTCACCATGGGACAGGGGAGCTGGGGCCAACGTCCTGACTTTC
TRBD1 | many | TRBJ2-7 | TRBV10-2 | CASTPGQGGSYEQYF | TGCGCCAGCACACCGGGACAGGGCGGCTCCTACGAGCAGTACTTC
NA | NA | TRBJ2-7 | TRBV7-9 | CASSSTRQGTYEQYF | TGTGCCAGCAGCTCCACGCGCCAGGGAACCTACGAGCAGTACTTC
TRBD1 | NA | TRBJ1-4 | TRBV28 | CASSSKQGLDEKLFF | TGTGCCAGCAGTTCCAAACAGGGGTTGGATGAAAAACTGTTTTTT
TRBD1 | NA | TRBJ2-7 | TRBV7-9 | CASSLLRDRGHEQYF | TGTGCCAGCAGCTTACTCAGGGACAGGGGCCACGAGCAGTACTTC
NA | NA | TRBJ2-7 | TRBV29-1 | CSPSYRDYEQYF | TGCAGCCCGAGCTACAGGGATTACGAGCAGTACTTC
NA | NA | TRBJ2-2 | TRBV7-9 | CASSQDDAELFF | TGTGCCAGCAGCCAAGACGACGCGGAGCTGTTTTTT
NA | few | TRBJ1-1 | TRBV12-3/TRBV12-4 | CASSSQGYLNTEAFF | TGTGCCAGCAGCTCTCAAGGCTACTTGAACACTGAAGCTTTCTTT
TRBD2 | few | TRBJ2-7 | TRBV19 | CASSTYGLAGGSHQQYF | TGTGCCAGTAGTACGTATGGACTAGCGGGAGGGTCCCACCAGCAGTACTTC
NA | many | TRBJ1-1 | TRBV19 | CASSIGGTAEAFF | TGTGCCAGTAGTATTGGAGGCACGGCTGAAGCTTTCTTT
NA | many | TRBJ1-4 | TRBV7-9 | CASSFGWEKLFF | TGTGCCAGCAGCTTCGGATGGGAAAAACTGTTTTTT
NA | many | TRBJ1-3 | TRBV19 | CASKAGVTGNTIYF | TGTGCCAGTAAAGCGGGGGTCACTGGAAACACCATATATTTT
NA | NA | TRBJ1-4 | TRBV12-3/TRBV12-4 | CASSFGGPELFF | TGTGCCAGCAGTTTCGGAGGGCCGGAACTGTTTTTT
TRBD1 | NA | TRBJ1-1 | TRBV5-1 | CASSSDREIVF | TGCGCCAGCAGCTCGGACAGGGAGATAGTCTTT
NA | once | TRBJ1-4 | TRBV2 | CASSESGKLFF | TGTGCCAGCAGTGAAAGTGGAAAACTGTTTTTT
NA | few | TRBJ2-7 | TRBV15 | CATITKGEAYEQYF | TGTGCCACCATTACGAAGGGGGAAGCCTACGAGCAGTACTTC
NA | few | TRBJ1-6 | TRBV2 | CASSGGDYNSPLHF | TGTGCCAGCAGTGGCGGGGACTATAATTCACCCCTCCACTTT
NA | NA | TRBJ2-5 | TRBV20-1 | CSAPKLTDSQETQYF | TGCAGTGCTCCAAAACTTACTGACTCCCAAGAGACCCAGTACTTC
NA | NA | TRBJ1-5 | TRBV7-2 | CASSPYGTPLNQPQHF | TGTGCCAGCAGCCCCTACGGGACACCCCTCAATCAGCCCCAGCATTTT
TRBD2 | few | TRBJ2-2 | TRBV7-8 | CASTPALPGRGGELFF | TGTGCCAGCACCCCCGCTCTCCCGGGGCGGGGGGGGGAGCTGTTTTTT
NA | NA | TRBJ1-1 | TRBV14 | CASRVNSMNTEAFF | TGTGCCAGCAGGGTGAACTCAATGAACACTGAAGCTTTCTTT
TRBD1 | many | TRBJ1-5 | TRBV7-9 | CASSFDRGAQPQHF | TGTGCCAGCAGCTTCGACAGGGGGGCTCAGCCCCAGCATTTT
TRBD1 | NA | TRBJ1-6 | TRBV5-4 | CASSPGTGTVRSPLHF | TGTGCCAGCAGCCCTGGGACAGGGACAGTACGGTCACCCCTCCACTTT
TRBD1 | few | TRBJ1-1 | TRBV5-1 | CASSLWPGGTEAFF | TGCGCCAGCAGCTTGTGGCCAGGGGGGACTGAAGCTTTCTTT
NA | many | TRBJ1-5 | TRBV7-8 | CASSLGARVARQPQHF | TGTGCCAGCAGCTTAGGGGCCAGAGTCGCTCGTCAGCCCCAGCATTTT
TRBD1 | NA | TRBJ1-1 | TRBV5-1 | CASSRGDRPSLNTEAFF | TGCGCCAGCAGCAGGGGGGACAGACCAAGCCTGAACACTGAAGCTTTCTTT
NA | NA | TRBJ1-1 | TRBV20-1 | CSARDPGEDTEAFF | TGCAGTGCTAGAGATCCTGGGGAAGACACTGAAGCTTTCTTT
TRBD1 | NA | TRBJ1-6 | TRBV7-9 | CASSGPGQHSPLHF | TGTGCCAGCAGCGGGCCGGGACAGCATTCACCCCTCCACTTT
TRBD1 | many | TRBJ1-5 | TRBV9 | CASSLTGEQQPQHF | TGTGCCAGCAGCCTCACAGGGGAGCAGCAGCCCCAGCATTTT
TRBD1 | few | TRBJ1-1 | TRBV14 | CASGRLQGSAEAFF | TGTGCCAGCGGCCGGCTACAGGGGAGCGCTGAAGCTTTCTTT
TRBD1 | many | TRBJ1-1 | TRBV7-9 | CASSSTPGQAVNTEAFF | TGTGCCAGCAGCTCAACTCCTGGACAGGCGGTGAACACTGAAGCTTTCTTT
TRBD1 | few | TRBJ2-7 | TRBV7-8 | CASSIRQGAYEQYF | TGTGCCAGCAGCATTAGACAGGGGGCATACGAGCAGTACTTC
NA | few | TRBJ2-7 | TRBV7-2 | CASSPKPYYEQYF | TGCGCCAGCAGCCCCAAACCGTACTACGAGCAGTACTTC
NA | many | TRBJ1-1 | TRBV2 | CASTPDGDTEAFF | TGTGCCAGCACCCCGGACGGAGACACTGAAGCTTTCTTT
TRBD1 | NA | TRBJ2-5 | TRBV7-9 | CASSKTGAVLETQYF | TGTGCCAGCAGCAAAACAGGGGCGGTTTTGGAGACCCAGTACTTC
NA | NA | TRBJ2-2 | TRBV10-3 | CAISELGPDTGGLFF | TGTGCCATCAGTGAGTTAGGACCAGACACCGGGGGGCTGTTTTTT
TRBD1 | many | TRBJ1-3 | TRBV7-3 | CASSTGGTGSGNTIYF | TGTGCCAGCAGCACCGGAGGGACAGGCTCTGGAAACACCATATATTTT
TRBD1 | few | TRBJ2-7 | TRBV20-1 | CSAPTPDRGLAYEQYF | TGCAGTGCCCCTACTCCGGACAGGGGGCTCGCCTACGAGCAGTACTTC
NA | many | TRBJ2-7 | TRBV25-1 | CASSEWGDSEGEQYF | TGTGCCAGCAGTGAATGGGGGGACTCCGAGGGAGAGCAGTACTTC